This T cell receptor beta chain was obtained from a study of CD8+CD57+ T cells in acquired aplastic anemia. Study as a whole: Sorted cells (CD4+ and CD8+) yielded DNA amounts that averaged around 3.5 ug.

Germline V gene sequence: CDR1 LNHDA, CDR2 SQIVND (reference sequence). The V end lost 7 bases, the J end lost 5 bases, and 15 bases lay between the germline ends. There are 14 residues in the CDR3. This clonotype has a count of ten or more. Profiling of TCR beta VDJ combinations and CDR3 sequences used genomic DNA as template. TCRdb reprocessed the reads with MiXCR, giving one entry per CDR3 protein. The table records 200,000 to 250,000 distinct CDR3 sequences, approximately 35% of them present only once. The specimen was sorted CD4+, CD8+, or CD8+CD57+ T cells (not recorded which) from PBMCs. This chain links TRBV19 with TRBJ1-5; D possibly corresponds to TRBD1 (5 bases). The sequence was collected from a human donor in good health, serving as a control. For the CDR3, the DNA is TGTGCCAGTACCTCATCGGGGGGTGATCAGCCCCAGCATTTT. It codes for CASTSSGGDQPQHF. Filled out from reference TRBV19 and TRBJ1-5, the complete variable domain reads DGGITQSPKYLFRKEGQNVTLSCEQNLNHDAMYWYRQDPGQGLRLIYYSQIVNDFQKGDIAEGYSVSREKKESFPLTVTSAQKNPTAFYLCASTSSGGDQPQHFGDGTRLSIL.